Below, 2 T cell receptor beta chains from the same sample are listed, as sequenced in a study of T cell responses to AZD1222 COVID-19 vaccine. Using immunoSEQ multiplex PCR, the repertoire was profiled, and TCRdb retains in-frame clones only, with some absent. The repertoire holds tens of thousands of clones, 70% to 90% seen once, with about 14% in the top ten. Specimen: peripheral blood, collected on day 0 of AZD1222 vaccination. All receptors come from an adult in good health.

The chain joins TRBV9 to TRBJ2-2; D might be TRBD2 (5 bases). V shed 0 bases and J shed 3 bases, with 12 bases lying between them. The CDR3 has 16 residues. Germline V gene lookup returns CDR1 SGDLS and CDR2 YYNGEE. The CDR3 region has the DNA TGTGCCAGCAGCGTAGGCGAGGGTATGGACACCGGGGAGCTGTTTTTT. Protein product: CASSVGEGMDTGELFF.

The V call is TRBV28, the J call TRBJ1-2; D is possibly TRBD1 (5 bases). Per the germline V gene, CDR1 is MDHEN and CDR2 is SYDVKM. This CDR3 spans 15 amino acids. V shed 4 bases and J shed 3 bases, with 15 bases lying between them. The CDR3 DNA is TGTGCCAGCAGTTCCCCGGACAAATCCTACTATGGCTACACCTTC. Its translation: CASSSPDKSYYGYTF.